This TCR beta chain stems from a study of T cell responses to AZD1222 COVID-19 vaccine. Findings and caveats of the study: Donors were largely white British and mainly female; clonal diversity was possibly underestimated.

As for this clone: Its cognate antigen is unknown.

Clones were sequenced by immunoSEQ multiplex PCR, and TCRdb holds only the in-frame ones, with some missing. The profile covers about 130,000 clones, with 85% to 90% appearing a single time and 1.9% taken by the ten largest. This CDR3 has 17 amino acids. CDR1 and CDR2 (germline): LGHNT, FRNRAP. After removal of 6 bases from V and 1 base from J, the junction contained 9 bases not matched to a gene. The sample was peripheral blood, taken on day 0 of AZD1222 vaccination. This TCR derives from an adult in good health. The gene calls are TRBV12-5 and TRBJ2-1; TRBD1 matches 10 bases. CDR3 in amino acids: CASGPGQGRGSYNEQFF. The CDR3, as DNA: TGTGCTAGTGGACCGGGACAGGGGAGAGGGTCCTACAATGAGCAGTTCTTC.